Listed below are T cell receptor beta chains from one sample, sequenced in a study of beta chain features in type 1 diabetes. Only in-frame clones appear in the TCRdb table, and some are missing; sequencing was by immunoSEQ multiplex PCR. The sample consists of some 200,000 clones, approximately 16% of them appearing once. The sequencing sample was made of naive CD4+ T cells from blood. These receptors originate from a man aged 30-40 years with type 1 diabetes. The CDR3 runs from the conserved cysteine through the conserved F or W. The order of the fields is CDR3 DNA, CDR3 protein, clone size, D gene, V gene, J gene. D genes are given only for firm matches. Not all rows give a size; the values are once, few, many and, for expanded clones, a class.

TGCGCCAGCAGCGGGACGGGATTCGTTTACAATGAGCAGTTCTTC,CASSGTGFVYNEQFF,few,.,TRBV5-1,TRBJ2-1
TGTGCCAGCAGCGTAGGGCGGAGCTCCTACAATGAGCAGTTCTTC,CASSVGRSSYNEQFF,few,.,TRBV9,TRBJ2-1
TGTGCCAGCTCACCACTAGCGGGCCTCTACAATGAGCAGTTCTTC,CASSPLAGLYNEQFF,.,TRBD2,TRBV18,TRBJ2-1
TGTGCCTGGAGTGAGAGTGGATGGCAGTACTTC,CAWSESGWQYF,.,.,TRBV30,TRBJ2-7
TGTGCCAGCAGCTCCGGACTAGAGCGAGAGCAGTTCTTC,CASSSGLEREQFF,few,TRBD2,TRBV7-3,TRBJ2-1
TGTGCCAGCAGTGACACACGCGCCGGAGCCATTCAGTACTTC,CASSDTRAGAIQYF,.,.,TRBV25-1,TRBJ2-4
TGTGCCAGCAGCCTCAGGGTCGGGAGGCAAGAGACCCAGTACTTC,CASSLRVGRQETQYF,few,TRBD2,TRBV7-2,TRBJ2-5
TGCGCCAGCAGCCAAGGACAGTACACTGAAGCTTTCTTT,CASSQGQYTEAFF,few,.,TRBV4-1,TRBJ1-1
TGTGCCAGCAGCAGTCAGGGTAACACTGAAGCTTTCTTT,CASSSQGNTEAFF,few,.,TRBV9,TRBJ1-1
TGTGCCACCAGACAGCAATCTGGGGCCAACGTCCTGACTTTC,CATRQQSGANVLTF,.,.,TRBV19,TRBJ2-6
TGTGCTAGTGGTTTGGCGGATACGCAGTATTTT,CASGLADTQYF,.,.,TRBV12-5,TRBJ2-3
TGTGCCACCAGCCGAGGGGGGACAGGGGAGCAGTACTTC,CATSRGGTGEQYF,few,TRBD1,TRBV15,TRBJ2-7
TGCGCCAGCAGCTTGGGACAATGGGGCAATGAGCAGTTCTTC,CASSLGQWGNEQFF,.,.,TRBV5-1,TRBJ2-1
TGCAGCGTTGAAAAGGGGGAAGAGACCCAGTACTTC,CSVEKGEETQYF,.,.,TRBV29-1,TRBJ2-5
TGTGCCAGCAGCGTAGATTTAAGCACTCAGCCCCAGCATTTT,CASSVDLSTQPQHF,few,.,TRBV9,TRBJ1-5
TGCGCCAGCAGCCAATCGGGGGGGCCCTCCTACGAGCAGTACTTC,CASSQSGGPSYEQYF,.,TRBD2,TRBV4-1,TRBJ2-7
TGCAGTGCTAGAAAGGGAAATGAGCAGTTCTTC,CSARKGNEQFF,.,.,TRBV20-1,TRBJ2-1
TGTGCCAGCAGTTTGGTTGTGGCGGGAGAACGGTTCTTC,CASSLVVAGERFF,few,TRBD2,TRBV28,TRBJ2-1
TGTGCCAGTAGGAAGGACAGGGGCTACGAGCAGTACTTC,CASRKDRGYEQYF,few,TRBD1,TRBV25-1,TRBJ2-7
TGTGCCATCAGTGGTAGACTAGCGGGAGCATCCGAGCAGTACTTC,CAISGRLAGASEQYF,few,TRBD2,TRBV10-3,TRBJ2-7
TGTGCCAGCAGCCCCCAGCGGGGGGCGCCCAAAAACATTCAGTACTTC,CASSPQRGAPKNIQYF,.,TRBD2,TRBV7-6,TRBJ2-4
TGTGCCTGGAGTGTACAGTCCGGGAAGCCCCAGCATTTT,CAWSVQSGKPQHF,few,.,TRBV30,TRBJ1-5
TGTGCCAGCAGTTCCGAATCTGGGGCCAACGTCCTGACTTTC,CASSSESGANVLTF,.,.,TRBV28,TRBJ2-6
TGTGCCAGCTCACCAATTACGAGGGATTATGGCTACACCTTC,CASSPITRDYGYTF,few,.,TRBV18,TRBJ1-2
TGTGCCAGCAGCCCCGGAGGACTCTCCGAGACCCAGTACTTC,CASSPGGLSETQYF,.,.,TRBV9,TRBJ2-5
TGTGCCAGCAGCAGGGACAATGGCTACACCTTC,CASSRDNGYTF,few,.,TRBV9,TRBJ1-2
TGCGCCAGCAGCTTGGCCAGCTCCAGAGTTACCGGGGAGCTGTTTTTT,CASSLASSRVTGELFF,.,.,TRBV5-1,TRBJ2-2
TGTGCCAGCAGCTTAGATAGCAATCAGCCCCAGCATTTT,CASSLDSNQPQHF,.,.,TRBV7-2,TRBJ1-5
TGCAGCACCAACTCACAAAACACTGAAGCTTTCTTT,CSTNSQNTEAFF,few,.,TRBV29-1,TRBJ1-1
TGTGCCACCAGCAGAGATCAGGGCAGGGCGACAGATACGCAGTATTTT,CATSRDQGRATDTQYF,.,.,TRBV15,TRBJ2-3
TGTGCCAGCAGCCGGCCCGGGAATGAGCAGTTCTTC,CASSRPGNEQFF,few,.,TRBV7-2,TRBJ2-1
TGTGCCAGCAGCCCAACGAAGGCCACAGATACGCAGTATTTT,CASSPTKATDTQYF,.,.,TRBV9,TRBJ2-3
TGCAGTGGAGAGCAAGAGACCCAGTACTTC,CSGEQETQYF,few,.,TRBV20-1,TRBJ2-5
TGTGCCAGCAGCAAAACTGGGAAAGCTTATACGCAGTATTTT,CASSKTGKAYTQYF,few,.,TRBV21-1,TRBJ2-3
TGCGCCAGCAGCCAAGATCTTCGGACTGGCTACACCTTC,CASSQDLRTGYTF,.,.,TRBV4-1,TRBJ1-2
TGTGCCAGCAGCTTAGGGCCCGGGACAGAAGAGACCCAGTACTTC,CASSLGPGTEETQYF,.,TRBD1,TRBV7-2,TRBJ2-5
TGTGCCAGCAGCTCGAACAGGGAAAAGACCCAGTACTTC,CASSSNREKTQYF,few,.,TRBV6-5,TRBJ2-5
TGCAGTGCTAGAGTTGAGGGCTACACCTTC,CSARVEGYTF,few,.,TRBV20-1,TRBJ1-2
TGTGCCAGCACAAATGGGGGTCAAGCCTACAATGAGCAGTTCTTC,CASTNGGQAYNEQFF,.,.,TRBV7-6,TRBJ2-1
TGCGCCAGCAGCTTGGCTGTCGGGGGAGATACGCAGTATTTT,CASSLAVGGDTQYF,.,.,TRBV5-1,TRBJ2-3
TGTGCTAGCAGCCCTAGACAGAGCTCCTACAATGAGCAGTTCTTC,CASSPRQSSYNEQFF,.,.,TRBV7-7,TRBJ2-1
TGTGCCAGCAGTGAATTTGGGACTAGCGGGAGTAACACCGGGGAGCTGTTTTTT,CASSEFGTSGSNTGELFF,few,TRBD2,TRBV25-1,TRBJ2-2
TGTGCCAGCAGTTTAGCAGGGGGTGGCTACACCTTC,CASSLAGGGYTF,few,TRBD1,TRBV28,TRBJ1-2
TGTGCCAGCAGCCAAGCACTAGCGGGAGGGCCAAGCACCGGGGAGCTGTTTTTT,CASSQALAGGPSTGELFF,few,TRBD2,TRBV4-2,TRBJ2-2
TGTGCCAGCAGACCCAGGGGAGGCACGCACTCCGACGAGCAGTACTTC,CASRPRGGTHSDEQYF,.,.,TRBV2,TRBJ2-7
TGCGCCAGCAGCCCTACCTCGGGCGTCGCCGGGGAGCTGTTTTTT,CASSPTSGVAGELFF,.,.,TRBV7-9,TRBJ2-2
TGTGCCAGCAGCTTAGACGGGACGGCGGTAAACATTCAGTACTTC,CASSLDGTAVNIQYF,.,.,TRBV7-9,TRBJ2-4
TGTGCCAGCAGCTTAGATCGAAGAGGGTCTGGCTACACCTTC,CASSLDRRGSGYTF,.,.,TRBV11-3,TRBJ1-2
TGCGCCAGCAGTCAAAGGACAGCGGGCAACACTGAAGCTTTCTTT,CASSQRTAGNTEAFF,few,.,TRBV23-1,TRBJ1-1